This T cell receptor beta chain came from a study of metastatic and nonmetastatic thyroid tumors. The wider study: Peripheral blood and tumor or nodule samples from malignant and benign thyroid patients were compared. Study conclusions and caveats: Reportedly, malignant thyroid tumors had significantly higher TCR beta diversity than benign nodules, in blood and tumor.

A word on this clone: Its antigen remains unidentified.

In the authors' workflow: The study took CDR3 differences across clinicopathological groups and made a distant-metastasis classifier for papillary thyroid cancer from them. TCRdb re-called the PCR reads via MiXCR. TCRdb assigned the V and J calls; the authors' analysis was not used. The sample includes tens of thousands of clones, just over 4% seen only once; the top ten take 20% to 25%. Not a single patient had been given any form of treatment at any point before undergoing thyroid surgery. V was pared by 5 bases and J by 0 bases, with 7 bases of the junction left unmatched. This CDR3 contains 16 residues. Germline values: CDR1 MDHEN, CDR2 SYDVKM.

Sequencing was done on a sample of blood. This sequence originates from a female donor with papillary thyroid cancer or a benign thyroid nodule (not recorded which). Some clones in this sample may be carry-over from other donors' samples. The rearrangement joins TRBV28 to TRBJ2-4; TRBD1 aligns across 7 bases. The CDR3 bases are TGTGCCAGCAGTGATCGGGACAGTCTAGCCAAAAACATTCAGTACTTC. Its protein is CASSDRDSLAKNIQYF.